The clone carrying this T cell receptor (beta chain) was found many times. Amplified regions were TCR beta CDR3 sequences from RNA transcripts. A set of HTBI primers served as the primers for a first-round RT-PCR of the TCR CDR3. TCRdb re-derived calls from the multiplex PCR reads in MiXCR, one entry per CDR3 protein. This sample has 600,000 to 700,000 distinct CDR3 sequences; about 14% occur once, and the top ten carry 4% to 5.5%. Exclusions: uncontrolled infection, other autoimmune disease, pregnancy, lactation. Out of approximately 9.9 ml of fresh peripheral blood came the PBMCs. These data belong to a study of T cells in Graves' hyperthyroidism and ophthalmopathy. About the study: Before treatment of any kind, peripheral blood was taken at initial diagnosis.

Germline CDR1 is SEHNR and CDR2 is FQNEAQ (reference sequence). The CDR3 totals 14 residues. After removal of 5 bases from V and 6 bases from J, the junction contained 7 bases not matched to a gene. V is TRBV7-9 and J is TRBJ1-2, with 9 bases matching TRBD1. This sequence originates from a woman in her 40s with Graves' ophthalmopathy. Specimen: blood. The CDR3 DNA sequence: TGTGCCAGCAGCCCCGGGACAGGGCGCGATGGCTACACCTTC. Translated, it gives CASSPGTGRDGYTF.